This T cell receptor beta chain was recorded in a study of post-analysis software for immune sequencing data. The CDR3 runs 12 residues. Germline lookup yields CDR1 LNHDA and CDR2 SQIVND (reference sequence). The V end was cut by 10 bases, the J end by 2 bases, with 11 bases between. About this clonotype: Its antigen is as yet unknown.

The authors incorporated unique molecular identifiers into the TCR beta cDNA libraries. Each sample of roughly 0.9 to 11 million input T cells yielded 500,000 or so cDNA molecules, so each molecule approximated one T cell. In TCRdb, the PCR reads were re-called with MiXCR into one record per CDR3 protein. Of approximately 630,000 distinct CDR3 sequences listed, 55% to 60% were seen once; the top ten hold around 10%. Study results and caveats: The study found TRBV5-6, TRBV5-1 and TRBV20-1 among roughly 5 TRBV segments more frequent in patients than controls. Those with multiple sclerosis, the patient group, showed significantly lower normalized Chao1 diversity than controls.

Sequencing used blood. The chain uses TRBV19 and TRBJ1-2; D remains unclear. The receptor comes from a girl aged 2 to 10 with multiple sclerosis. CDR3 DNA sequence: TGTGCCACTCTCGGCCCGAACTATGGCTACACCTTC. Translated, it gives CATLGPNYGYTF.